The sample holds a few counts of the clone carrying this T cell receptor beta chain. What it binds is not known. Germline CDR1 SEHNR, CDR2 FQNEAQ (reference sequence). The junction had 1 base not matched to a gene; V was cut back by 7 bases and J by 3 bases. The CDR3 loop spans 13 amino acids. These data originate in a study of T-cell memory formation after mild COVID-19. MiXCR, applied by TCRdb to the 5' RACE reads, yields one record per CDR3 protein. The data contain around 310,000 distinct CDR3 sequences, roughly an eighth of them seen just once; the ten biggest clones take up 20% to 25%. Study-wide findings and caveats: Certain responding clones were present in pre-infection memory, suggesting participation of cross-reactive memory. Whereas later expanders leaned CD4+, clones contracting day 15 to 85 showed a balanced CD4/CD8 makeup.

This chain connects TRBV7-9 to TRBJ2-5, with 11 bases aligning to TRBD2. The source material was PBMCs or a T cell subset sorted from them (not recorded which). The receptor was derived from a man aged 18 to 30 who had mild COVID-19 (a few samples of this study predate the infection). Cell type and time point are not known. The CDR3 reads CASTTSGKETQYF. Written as DNA, the CDR3 is TGTGCCAGCACGACTAGCGGGAAAGAGACCCAGTACTTC.